The present entry profiles one TCR beta chain with its context. Its antigen is still unknown. No quality values exist for individual bases; no much larger clone is one base distant. Receptor amplification or capture employed the immunoSEQ multiplex PCR assay. The multiplex PCR relied on a mix of 60 forward primers for TCR Vbeta segments and 13 reverse primers for TCR Jbeta segments. A multiplex PCR assay on genomic DNA amplified the CDR3 region of rearranged TCR beta genes. The amplified TCR beta libraries were sequenced on the Illumina HiSeq System as 87-base-pair reads. Concerning the study's data processing: A later analysis counted approximately 74 million unique TCR beta chains across the 670 or so repertoires, and 10 million to 11 million of these chains were shared by at least two donors. Raw reads were error-corrected and collapsed into unique sequences by a nearest-neighbor algorithm in which closely related sequences were merged to remove PCR and sequencing errors. CDR3 sequences were aligned to IMGT reference sequences to assign V, D and J gene segments. For a sequence to be retained, a match of at least six nucleotides to both a V gene segment and a J gene segment was required. A rearrangement was called productive if the CDR3 had no stop codons and remained in frame with V and J, and every other rearrangement was called non-productive. CDR3 was defined according to IMGT convention as the region running from the second conserved V-encoded cysteine to the conserved J-encoded phenylalanine. Sequences without an unambiguous match to a single V gene segment were excluded from the earlier analysis of about 640 of the donors. In an earlier analysis of approximately 560 of the donors, a V segment was called functional when productive rearrangements were above 56.7%, and segregating when the standard deviation between donors exceeded 5%. A statistical classification framework was developed to diagnose cytomegalovirus status using the catalog of TCR beta chain sequences. In a later analysis, TCR nucleotide sequences were compared against IMGT/GENE-DB human TR gene sequences so that V and J genes could be assigned. Using the TCRdist pipeline, a later analysis assigned CDR3 sequences along with most-parsimonious VDJ recombination scenarios. In a later analysis, every TCR beta chain was defined by the combination of its CDR3 amino acid sequence and its V-gene family, and reads without a unique V-gene family were dropped. A later analysis removed 450 to 600 highly shared, low-generation-probability nucleotide sequences to deal with suspected cross-contamination and a sequencing artifact. For each public chain, a later analysis derived a clonal expansion index from normalized ranks of inferred template counts within each repertoire. Generation probabilities in a later analysis came from a VDJ recombination model fitted to out-of-frame rearrangements, and those results were checked against IGoR. Hypergeometric tests were used in a later analysis to score TCR-TCR, TCR-HLA and TCR-CMV co-occurrence, with a repertoire-size bias correction applied to the TCR pairs. To estimate false discovery rates, a later analysis permuted the HLA or CMV assignments 20 times. In a later analysis, co-occurring TCRs were grouped using DBSCAN, and TCRdist sequence similarity was added for clustering within HLA-allele-positive subsets. Co-occurrence clustering excluded repertoires with fewer than 30,000 or more than 120,000 public chains, plus five with anomalous nucleotide sharing. TCRdb carries this immuneACCESS record with in-frame sequences only. Its versions omit some clonotypes, under half of them owing to an unresolved V gene in the studies checked, with the rest unexplained. The D gene and trimming were derived from the DNA, and the V and J assignments and clone size from that table. In this sample the table shows about 190,000 clones, about three quarters of which occur a single time. The biggest ten clones account for roughly 0.99% of the sample.

The cohort comprised around 690 healthy bone marrow donors. Cohort members were all nominally healthy when sampled, although unrecorded immune exposures were likely present. The donor tested CMV seronegative and was one of the 352 seronegative cohort members. Every donor gave a peripheral blood sample, and the peripheral blood mononuclear cells from that sample were used for TCR beta sequencing. Genomic DNA was extracted from the blood cell samples with the Qiagen DNeasy Blood Extraction Kit. The sample is drawn from a study of cytomegalovirus exposure and HLA in healthy donors (dated by TCRdb to 2017 to 2019). For context, the study as a whole: An earlier analysis of roughly 610 of the donors reported 276 Gb of sequence data and 90 million to 120 million unique TCR beta sequences obtained from roughly 170 million T cells. An early release covering more than 500 HLA-typed donors comprised roughly 300 gigabases of sequencing data and approximately 80 million unique TCR sequences. Of the roughly 390 genotyped donors, roughly 85% fell in the genetic ancestry cluster associated with self-reported Caucasian donors. The study aimed to test whether signatures of past pathogen exposure could be identified by cataloging public T cell receptors. Using immunosequencing, the study profiled T cell repertoires from about 610 subjects and related those repertoires to cytomegalovirus serostatus. Along with the roughly 610-subject first cohort, a separate validation cohort of around 120 different subjects was used. High-throughput TCR immunosequencing, statistical association of individual TCRs with disease status, and machine learning were combined to predict cytomegalovirus infection status. A later analysis re-analyzed previously published TCR beta repertoires from 500 to 700 donors and added high-resolution HLA genotyping to study TCR occurrence patterns. The later analysis used no new phenotypic data to find candidate immune exposures, relying instead on TCR beta sequences and their occurrence across donors. An earlier analysis of approximately 640 of the donors applied high-throughput TCR beta sequencing to assess whether each TCR beta V gene segment acted as functional or pseudogenic. Donor age, sex, ethnicity and CMV serostatus were compiled together with the repertoire data. A later genetic analysis used genome-wide SNP genotypes for 398 of the 666 donors, treating that subset as a discovery cohort. All discovery cohort repertoires had been generated on a single sequencing platform. HLA typing covered class I and class II loci at four-digit resolution. The number of donors typed differed by locus, with about 629-630 for A, B, C, DRB1 and DQB1, 522 for DQA1, nearly 610 for DPA1, and 450 to 480 for DPB1. About five DR-DQ haplotypes were treated as single units for association and clustering because of strong linkage in the cohort. Among almost 400 genotyped donors of the cohort, an average of around 240,000 unique TCR beta nucleotide sequences were sequenced per donor, around 20% of them non-productive. Here is what the overall study found, with its caveats: It was suggested by the authors that the approach could potentially be generalized to other disease states and immunological phenotypes. Across donors, most TCR sequences were observed very rarely, whereas some public TCRs were present in many individuals. In an earlier analysis of approximately 590 of the donors, most TCR beta V segments appeared in productive rearrangements about 87% or about 30% of the time, broadly matching IMGT annotations. In the study, some 160 TCR beta chains were listed as associated with cytomegalovirus. Because HLA typing was missing for some donors at each locus, association tests included only the typed subset. A further reported finding was that TCR beta sequences accurately predicted the HLA-A and HLA-B alleles for most subjects in the first cohort. A later analysis reported that several top co-occurrence clusters appeared linked to parvovirus B19, influenza, CMV and Epstein-Barr virus. Cytomegalovirus status was reported to be diagnosed by the classifier with high specificity and sensitivity in both the original and validation cohorts. Specific HLA alleles were associated with roughly 17,000 TCR beta sequences at a false discovery rate of 0.05 in a later analysis. This cohort had only TCR beta chains sequenced, and the lack of alpha or paired-chain data limited which features could be detected. When HLA alleles, especially DR and DQ, strongly co-occurred, TCR associations were difficult to assign to individual alleles. An association between a missense DCLRE1C variant and V-gene and J-gene trimming of TCR beta chains was found in a later genetic analysis and replicated in an independent cohort. Because counts were too low, about 18 rarely observed V segments, including chromosome 9 orphons, were excluded from the earlier analysis of about 500 of the donors. CMV serostatus was the only immune exposure information available for the cohort. A later analysis found that HLA-associated TCR beta chains were more clonally expanded and had lower generation probabilities than equally common non-associated chains. Sequencing depth was assumed to be roughly uniform across donors in the presence/absence analyses, though that assumption may not hold. Some IMGT-functional V segments, including TRBV6-2 and TRBV6-3, could not be told apart with the 87-base-pair reads, so those segments were excluded. Linkage disequilibrium might explain the correlated functional status among segregating V segments, but an unknown experimental factor could not be excluded. According to a later analysis, TCR association rates differed among HLA loci, with DRB1 alleles showing the most associated TCRs and HLA-C alleles showing the fewest. Most CMV-associated TCR beta chains appeared to be HLA-restricted in a later analysis, and the HLA associations seemed to be driven largely by CMV exposure. Compared with the approximately 700-donor mean, donors in an Asian-associated ancestry cluster had fewer N-insertions in productive TCRs, according to a later genetic analysis. A group of highly shared sequence variants was considered likely to be a technical artifact of the sequencing pipeline. In vitro tests confirmed that a few of the cytomegalovirus-associated TCR beta chains recognize cytomegalovirus antigens.

CDR1 is given as SEHNR and CDR2 as FQNEAQ, both from the germline V gene (reference sequence). The germline ends are 15 bases apart after V is trimmed by 4 bases and J by 3 bases. The CDR3 covers 15 residues, taking in both the cysteine and the phenylalanine. Only the CDR3 DNA stays, 45 bases, in frame from base 1. The rearrangement combines TRBV7-9 with TRBJ1-2; the D gene is possibly TRBD1, with 5 bases matching. Sequenced sample: PBMCs. The receptor comes from a woman aged 40 to 50 in good health and CMV-seronegative. The CDR3 region: CASSSGGSEDYGYTF. Here is the DNA: TGTGCCAGCAGCTCGGGGGGAAGCGAGGACTATGGCTACACCTTC.